A selection of T cell receptor beta chains follows, all from one sample in a study of CD8 T cells in Susac syndrome. TCRdb independently ran MiXCR on the immunoSEQ multiplex PCR reads; one entry per CDR3 protein. Among tens of thousands of distinct CDR3 sequences listed, over 95% were seen once. Sequencing input: CD4+ T cells from PBMCs. The receptors originated from a human donor with multiple sclerosis. Both conserved end residues are trimmed from each CDR3. Fields, in order: V gene, clone size, J gene, CDR3 length, CDR3 protein. Where a row states a size, it is once, few, many or the class of an expanded clone; other rows omit it.

TRBV5-1	NA	TRBJ2-2	11	ASSAPRTGELF
TRBV5-1	once	TRBJ2-5	14	ASSLEIGPLQETQY
TRBV3-1	NA	TRBJ2-7	13	ASSQEAGDSYEQY
TRBV7-9	NA	TRBJ2-1	12	ASSWGASYNEQF
TRBV20-1	NA	TRBJ2-5	14	SARKKGTQYQETQY
TRBV7-2	NA	TRBJ1-6	14	ASSLVSGGDNSPLH
TRBV7-2	NA	TRBJ1-2	13	ASRGRDRANYGYT
TRBV25-1	NA	TRBJ1-2	9	ASSESSGYT
TRBV10-2	NA	TRBJ2-7	8	ASNADEQY
TRBV27	few	TRBJ2-1	9	ASSLYNEQF
TRBV4-1	NA	TRBJ2-1	13	ASSNDGSSYNEQF
TRBV19	NA	TRBJ2-5	9	ASTHAETQY
TRBV7-9	once	TRBJ1-1	12	ASSLWTRDTEAF
TRBV5-1	NA	TRBJ2-5	16	ASSPGLAGASPEETQY
TRBV9	NA	TRBJ1-4	11	ASSLGTAEKLF